This is a list of T cell receptor beta chains from one sample in a study of blood T cell repertoires in COVID-19. Profiled with immunoSEQ multiplex PCR; TCRdb holds only in-frame clones, not every one. Among 400,000 to 550,000 clones listed, roughly 91% were seen once. Sequenced material: peripheral blood. Receptors originate from a woman aged 25 to 39 with acute or convalescent COVID-19. Each CDR3 is given with its conserved first and last residue. D genes are given only for firm matches. Where a row states a size, it is once, few, many or the class of an expanded clone; other rows omit it.

CDR3 protein: CASTPSLDSSYGYTF
CDR3 DNA: TGTGCCAGCACCCCCTCCCTGGACAGCAGTTATGGCTACACCTTC
D gene: .
clone size: few
J gene: TRBJ1-2
V gene: TRBV4-2

CDR3 protein: CASSPRQGAYEQYF
CDR3 DNA: TGTGCCAGCAGCCCGAGACAGGGAGCCTACGAGCAGTACTTC
D gene: TRBD1
clone size: .
J gene: TRBJ2-7
V gene: TRBV7-9

CDR3 protein: CASSLGYQETQYF
CDR3 DNA: TGTGCCAGCAGTCTGGGCTACCAAGAGACCCAGTACTTC
D gene: .
clone size: .
J gene: TRBJ2-5
V gene: TRBV5-6

CDR3 protein: CASSIVPGSSTDTQYF
CDR3 DNA: TGTGCCAGTAGTATAGTCCCGGGTTCCAGCACAGATACGCAGTATTTT
D gene: .
clone size: .
J gene: TRBJ2-3
V gene: TRBV19

CDR3 protein: CASSKTDRGMGYTF
CDR3 DNA: TGTGCCAGCAGCAAAACGGACAGGGGCATGGGCTACACCTTC
D gene: TRBD1
clone size: .
J gene: TRBJ1-2
V gene: TRBV3-1/TRBV3-2

CDR3 protein: CAWSGLAGGQGEQFF
CDR3 DNA: TGTGCCTGGAGTGGACTAGCGGGGGGGCAAGGTGAGCAGTTCTTC
D gene: TRBD2
clone size: .
J gene: TRBJ2-1
V gene: TRBV30

CDR3 protein: CASSFTQETQYF
CDR3 DNA: TGTGCCAGCAGCTTCACACAAGAGACCCAGTACTTC
D gene: .
clone size: .
J gene: TRBJ2-5
V gene: TRBV7-9

CDR3 protein: CAWSVGDREGDTQYF
CDR3 DNA: TGTGCCTGGAGTGTGGGGGACAGGGAAGGAGATACGCAGTATTTT
D gene: TRBD1
clone size: .
J gene: TRBJ2-3
V gene: TRBV30

CDR3 protein: CASSLWGGEAFF
CDR3 DNA: TGCGCCAGCAGCTTGTGGGGGGGTGAAGCTTTCTTT
D gene: .
clone size: .
J gene: TRBJ1-1
V gene: TRBV5-1

CDR3 protein: CASSYMAQDYEQYF
CDR3 DNA: TGTGCCAGCAGTTACATGGCCCAGGACTACGAGCAGTACTTC
D gene: .
clone size: .
J gene: TRBJ2-7
V gene: TRBV6-5

CDR3 protein: CASMRTGDTGELFF
CDR3 DNA: TGTGCCAGCATGCGGACAGGGGACACCGGGGAGCTGTTTTTT
D gene: TRBD1
clone size: .
J gene: TRBJ2-2
V gene: TRBV2

CDR3 protein: CASSYPLAGVNTGELFF
CDR3 DNA: TGTGCCAGCAGTTACCCCCTGGCGGGGGTGAACACCGGGGAGCTGTTTTTT
D gene: TRBD2
clone size: .
J gene: TRBJ2-2
V gene: TRBV6-2/TRBV6-3

CDR3 protein: CASSVGVAGTYNEQFF
CDR3 DNA: TGTGCCAGCAGCGTAGGTGTAGCGGGCACCTACAATGAGCAGTTCTTC
D gene: TRBD2
clone size: once
J gene: TRBJ2-1
V gene: TRBV9

CDR3 protein: CASSYRGGGTDTQYF
CDR3 DNA: TGTGCCAGCAGTTACCGGGGTGGCGGTACAGATACGCAGTATTTT
D gene: .
clone size: .
J gene: TRBJ2-3
V gene: TRBV6-5

CDR3 protein: CASSPQGAGEQFF
CDR3 DNA: TGTGCCAGCAGTCCACAGGGGGCAGGTGAGCAGTTCTTC
D gene: TRBD1
clone size: few
J gene: TRBJ2-1
V gene: TRBV11-2

CDR3 protein: CAWKGRVYDSPLHF
CDR3 DNA: TGTGCCTGGAAGGGCAGGGTGTACGATTCACCCCTCCACTTT
D gene: .
clone size: .
J gene: TRBJ1-6
V gene: TRBV30

CDR3 protein: CASSPWGSGTDTQYF
CDR3 DNA: TGTGCCAGCAGCCCCTGGGGTAGCGGCACAGATACGCAGTATTTT
D gene: .
clone size: .
J gene: TRBJ2-3
V gene: TRBV5-4

CDR3 protein: CASSRIGTVPFEKLFF
CDR3 DNA: TGCGCCAGCAGCCGGATCGGAACAGTCCCCTTTGAAAAACTGTTTTTT
D gene: .
clone size: .
J gene: TRBJ1-4
V gene: TRBV4-1

CDR3 protein: CASSIQFLQGALDATEAFF
CDR3 DNA: TGTGCCAGTAGTATACAGTTTTTGCAGGGGGCGCTCGACGCCACTGAAGCTTTCTTT
D gene: TRBD1
clone size: .
J gene: TRBJ1-1
V gene: TRBV19

CDR3 protein: CAISDDSGGAGELFF
CDR3 DNA: TGTGCCATCAGTGATGATAGCGGGGGGGCCGGGGAGCTGTTTTTT
D gene: TRBD2
clone size: .
J gene: TRBJ2-2
V gene: TRBV10-3

CDR3 protein: CAWSGEWLDTQYF
CDR3 DNA: TGTGCCTGGAGCGGGGAGTGGCTCGATACGCAGTATTTT
D gene: .
clone size: .
J gene: TRBJ2-3
V gene: TRBV30

CDR3 protein: CASSTGQPYTEAFF
CDR3 DNA: TGTGCCAGCAGTACCGGACAGCCCTACACTGAAGCTTTCTTT
D gene: .
clone size: .
J gene: TRBJ1-1
V gene: TRBV6-5

CDR3 protein: CASSPRASGTNTGELFF
CDR3 DNA: TGTGCCAGCAGCCCCAGGGCTAGCGGGACGAACACCGGGGAGCTGTTTTTT
D gene: TRBD2
clone size: .
J gene: TRBJ2-2
V gene: TRBV9

CDR3 protein: CASRGGHYGYTF
CDR3 DNA: TGTGCCAGCCGAGGGGGCCACTATGGCTACACCTTC
D gene: TRBD1
clone size: .
J gene: TRBJ1-2
V gene: TRBV2

CDR3 protein: CASSLSWGGDEQFF
CDR3 DNA: TGTGCCAGCAGCTTATCGTGGGGAGGGGATGAGCAGTTCTTC
D gene: TRBD2
clone size: once
J gene: TRBJ2-1
V gene: TRBV11-1

CDR3 protein: CASSYNRDSPLHF
CDR3 DNA: TGTGCCAGCAGTTATAACCGGGATTCACCCCTCCACTTT
D gene: .
clone size: .
J gene: TRBJ1-6
V gene: TRBV12-3/TRBV12-4

CDR3 protein: CASSPSGTDEQYF
CDR3 DNA: TGTGCCAGCAGCCCTTCCGGGACTGACGAGCAGTACTTC
D gene: .
clone size: .
J gene: TRBJ2-7
V gene: TRBV5-4

CDR3 protein: CASSETLGAAVGGYTF
CDR3 DNA: TGCGCCAGCAGCGAGACTCTAGGGGCCGCAGTGGGTGGCTACACCTTC
D gene: .
clone size: .
J gene: TRBJ1-2
V gene: TRBV5-1

CDR3 protein: CASSSTSGGFYEQFF
CDR3 DNA: TGTGCCAGCAGTTCGACTAGCGGGGGGTTTTATGAGCAGTTCTTC
D gene: TRBD2
clone size: .
J gene: TRBJ2-1
V gene: TRBV3-1/TRBV3-2

CDR3 protein: CASSSRVGTGLGYTF
CDR3 DNA: TGTGCCAGCAGTTCCCGGGTTGGGACAGGGCTGGGCTACACCTTC
D gene: TRBD1
clone size: .
J gene: TRBJ1-2
V gene: TRBV28

CDR3 protein: CASSQTGTLQETQYF
CDR3 DNA: TGCGCCAGCAGCCAAACCGGGACATTGCAAGAGACCCAGTACTTC
D gene: .
clone size: .
J gene: TRBJ2-5
V gene: TRBV4-1

CDR3 protein: CASSQAGAGGPTDTQYF
CDR3 DNA: TGTGCCAGCAGCCAAGCGGGAGCGGGGGGTCCCACAGATACGCAGTATTTT
D gene: TRBD2
clone size: .
J gene: TRBJ2-3
V gene: TRBV4-2

CDR3 protein: CASGPDPSGGPGKPQHF
CDR3 DNA: TGTGCTAGTGGTCCAGACCCCTCAGGCGGACCGGGGAAGCCCCAGCATTTT
D gene: .
clone size: .
J gene: TRBJ1-5
V gene: TRBV12-5

CDR3 protein: CASSNGLAGTDTQYF
CDR3 DNA: TGTGCCAGCAGCAACGGACTAGCGGGCACAGATACGCAGTATTTT
D gene: TRBD2
clone size: .
J gene: TRBJ2-3
V gene: TRBV6-6

CDR3 protein: CASRRTGTSGGAGWETQYF
CDR3 DNA: TGCGCCAGCAGGCGCACCGGGACTAGCGGGGGAGCGGGGTGGGAGACCCAGTACTTC
D gene: TRBD2
clone size: .
J gene: TRBJ2-5
V gene: TRBV4-1

CDR3 protein: CASSPFWAGGILSGELFF
CDR3 DNA: TGCGCCAGCAGCCCCTTTTGGGCGGGGGGGATACTTTCCGGGGAGCTGTTTTTT
D gene: TRBD2
clone size: .
J gene: TRBJ2-2
V gene: TRBV4-1

CDR3 protein: CATSQGFDTGELFF
CDR3 DNA: TGTGCCACCAGTCAGGGGTTTGACACCGGGGAGCTGTTTTTT
D gene: .
clone size: .
J gene: TRBJ2-2
V gene: TRBV24-1

CDR3 protein: CASSPLASPQETQYF
CDR3 DNA: TGTGCCAGCAGCCCCCTCGCGTCACCTCAAGAGACCCAGTACTTC
D gene: .
clone size: .
J gene: TRBJ2-5
V gene: TRBV7-3

CDR3 protein: CATSVRDQPQHF
CDR3 DNA: TGTGCCACCAGTGTGCGGGACCAGCCCCAGCATTTT
D gene: .
clone size: .
J gene: TRBJ1-5
V gene: TRBV24-1

CDR3 protein: CASSQLAGEETQYF
CDR3 DNA: TGTGCCAGCAGCCAACTAGCGGGGGAGGAGACCCAGTACTTC
D gene: TRBD2
clone size: .
J gene: TRBJ2-5
V gene: TRBV28

CDR3 protein: CASSEGAGGAPEQFF
CDR3 DNA: TGCGCCAGCAGTGAGGGGGCGGGGGGGGCTCCTGAGCAGTTCTTC
D gene: TRBD2
clone size: .
J gene: TRBJ2-1
V gene: TRBV10-2